The 32 T cell receptor beta chains listed next were all sequenced from one sample in a study of T-cell reconstitution after alpha-beta-depleted transplantation in children. It was with unique molecular identifiers that the TCRbeta library was prepared. A single record per CDR3 protein comes from TCRdb applying MiXCR to the PCR reads. The sample has 500,000 to 750,000 distinct CDR3 sequences; 10% to 15% are singletons. The source material was PBMCs, mostly from graft donor cells, sampled 360 days after TCRalphabeta/CD19-depleted stem cell transplant. The receptors here all came from a male patient between 10 and 17 years old who had a stem cell transplant for acute myeloid leukemia, so the T cells may come from the graft donor.

This clonotype was recorded a few times. The chain is built from TRBV5-1 and TRBJ2-7, with D unclear. In germline, CDR1 is SGHRS, CDR2 YFSETQ. The CDR3 consists of 14 residues. Trimming removed 4 bases at V and 0 bases at J, with 11 bases between. In nucleotides, the CDR3 is TGCGCCAGCAGCGTAGCTATTAGCTCCTACGAGCAGTACTTC. Translating it yields CASSVAISSYEQYF. The full variable domain, rest sourced from reference TRBV5-1 and TRBJ2-7, is KAGVTQTPRYLIKTRGQQVTLSCSPISGHRSVSWYQQTPGQGLQFLFEYFSETQRNKGNFPGRFSGRQFSNSRSEMNVSTLELGDSALYLCASSVAISSYEQYFGPGTRLTVT.

This clonotype has just a few counts. The chain recombines TRBV4-2 with TRBJ2-3; 16 bases map to TRBD2. Trimming cost V 4 bases and J 3 bases; bases outside gene matches: 10. The CDR3 spans 19 residues. Germline V CDR1 and CDR2: LGHNA, YNFKEQ. As DNA, the CDR3 is TGTGCCAGCAGCCGAATCACCGGGACTAGCGGGAGGGCTACAGATACGCAGTATTTT. Amino acids: CASSRITGTSGRATDTQYF.

V and J are TRBV30 and TRBJ2-7; TRBD1 agrees at 8 bases. V gave up 4 bases and J gave up 2 bases; unmatched junction bases: 7. The germline CDR1 and CDR2 sequences are GTSNPN and SVGIG (reference sequence). This CDR3 has 14 amino acids. In DNA form, the CDR3 reads TGTGCCTGGAAGCTCGGACAGGGCCCCTACGAGCAGTACTTC. Protein: CAWKLGQGPYEQYF.

This clonotype was found a few times. V is TRBV28 and J is TRBJ1-6, with unresolved D. CDR1 and CDR2 from the germline V gene are MDHEN and SYDVKM. Between the trimmed V and J ends, which lost 3 bases and 7 bases, there was a span of 4 bases. The CDR3 consists of 12 residues. In DNA, the CDR3 is TGTGCCAGCAGTTTTGGGAATTCACCCCTCCACTTT. Encoded protein: CASSFGNSPLHF.

There are many counts of this clonotype. This chain links TRBV6-4 with TRBJ2-7, with a tentative D call TRBD1 (6 bases). Germline V CDR1 and CDR2: MRHNA, SNTAGT. With 0 bases removed from V and 0 bases from J, the gap between germline ends came to 12 bases. The CDR3 extends over 16 amino acids. The CDR3 nucleotides read TGTGCCAGCAGTGACTCGGGGACAAACGGCTCCTACGAGCAGTACTTC. Translation: CASSDSGTNGSYEQYF.

This clonotype was seen a few times. This chain connects TRBV6-2 or TRBV6-3 to TRBJ2-1, with 7 bases that match TRBD2. The CDR3 is 14 amino acids. Unmatched junction bases numbered 11, after V lost 7 bases and J lost 8 bases. From germline, CDR1 is MNHEY and CDR2 SVGEGT. This chain's CDR3 is CASTIAYREDEQFF. The CDR3 coding sequence is TGTGCCAGCACCATAGCGTATCGGGAGGATGAGCAGTTCTTC.

The sample holds many counts of this clonotype. The chain is built from TRBV5-1 and TRBJ2-7, with 8 bases identical to TRBD2. The CDR3 consists of 14 residues. Germline CDR1 and CDR2: SGHRS and YFSETQ. V was clipped by 1 base and J by 3 bases; unmatched bases: 3. Here the CDR3 DNA reads TGCGCCAGCAGCTTGACTAGCGGTATCTACGAGCAGTACTTC. Translation gives CASSLTSGIYEQYF.

The chain recombines TRBV29-1 with TRBJ2-5; 7 nucleotides align to TRBD1. Germline values: CDR1 SQVTM, CDR2 ANQGSEA. The CDR3 extends over 14 amino acids. The V gene end was trimmed by 5 bases and the J gene end by 1 base; junction bases not matched to a gene: 7. The CDR3 DNA reads as TGCAGCGTTCGACAGGGCGCCATCCAAGAGACCCAGTACTTC. It specifies CSVRQGAIQETQYF.

This clonotype was counted only a few times. The chain is built from TRBV18 and TRBJ2-7; no definite D call. V lost 3 bases and J lost 0, with 15 bases in between. From germline, CDR1 is KGHSH and CDR2 LQKENI. The CDR3 runs to 16 residues. CDR3 protein: CASSPPNPLLSYEQYF. The CDR3 DNA follows: TGTGCCAGCTCACCCCCAAACCCACTCCTCTCCTACGAGCAGTACTTC.

The gene calls are TRBV18 and TRBJ1-4, with no clear D. The CDR3 runs 12 residues. Germline V gives CDR1 KGHSH, CDR2 LQKENI. Trimming shortened V by 6 bases and J by 10 bases, and 12 bases separated the two germline ends. CDR3 in DNA: TGTGCCAGCTCCCCCAAGGGCTCAAAACTGTTTTTT. Its protein product is CASSPKGSKLFF.

This clonotype was recorded many times. The J gene is TRBJ1-1, the V gene TRBV12-3 or TRBV12-4; the D gene is possibly TRBD1 (6 bases). V was trimmed by 5 bases and J by 3 bases, leaving 16 bases between them. The length of the CDR3 is 15 residues. This chain's CDR3 is CASSPVQGSYTEAFF. In nucleotides, the CDR3 is TGTGCCAGCAGTCCGGTACAGGGAAGTTACACTGAAGCTTTCTTT.

This clonotype was seen only a few times. This sequence joins TRBV5-1 and TRBJ2-3; no clear D gene. The CDR3 extends over 14 amino acids. Germline CDR1 reads SGHRS; CDR2 reads YFSETQ. V gave up 0 bases and J gave up 2 bases, with 7 bases separating them. Here the CDR3 DNA reads TGCGCCAGCAGCTTGGGCCCCCCCACAGATACGCAGTATTTT. Protein product: CASSLGPPTDTQYF.

The V and J genes are TRBV11-2 and TRBJ2-1; 12 nucleotides line up with TRBD2. V shed 6 bases and J 5 bases; nucleotides not matched to a gene: 8. The germline CDR1 and CDR2 sequences are SGHAT and FQNNGV. The length of the CDR3 is 16 residues. CDR3 in DNA: TGTGCCAGCAGACGACTAGCGGGAGATCTGAACAATGAGCAGTTCTTC. This sequence encodes CASRRLAGDLNNEQFF.

This clonotype was found a few times. This chain links TRBV4-3 with TRBJ2-2; TRBD2 matches 8 bases. This CDR3 region has 16 residues. Trimming cost V 0 bases and J 6 bases; bases outside gene matches: 6. Looked up from germline, CDR1 is LGHNA and CDR2 is YSLEER. CDR3 region: CASSQDPAGDPGELFF. Written as DNA, the CDR3 is TGCGCCAGCAGCCAAGATCCAGCGGGAGACCCCGGGGAGCTGTTTTTT.

This clonotype has more than one count but fewer than ten. The V and J genes are TRBV5-5 and TRBJ2-1, with 8 bases aligning to TRBD1. Germline trimming cut 5 bases from V and 9 bases from J; bases unmatched to any gene: 10. Germline V gives CDR1 SGHKS, CDR2 YYEKEE (reference sequence). There are 14 residues in the CDR3. The CDR3 nucleotides read TGTGCCAGCAGACGGACAGGGAGGATTGGTGAGCAGTTCTTC. Translation: CASRRTGRIGEQFF. Combining the CDR3 with reference TRBV5-5 and TRBJ2-1 gives the whole variable domain DAGVTQSPTHLIKTRGQQVTLRCSPISGHKSVSWYQQVLGQGPQFIFQYYEKEERGRGNFPDRFSARQFPNYSSELNVNALLLGDSALYLCASRRTGRIGEQFFGPGTRLTVL.

This clonotype occurred a few times. The J gene is TRBJ2-1, the V gene TRBV11-1; 13 bases match TRBD2. The junction had 11 bases not matched to a gene; V was cut back by 4 bases and J by 5 bases. This CDR3 region has 18 residues. Germline V gene lookup returns CDR1 SGHAT and CDR2 FQDESV (reference sequence). DNA of the CDR3: TGTGCCAGCAGCTCACGACTAGCGGGGGGTCGGGCACACAATGAGCAGTTCTTC. It specifies CASSSRLAGGRAHNEQFF.

In DNA, the CDR3 is TGTGCCAGCAGCCAAGATCCGGCTAGCAGGGATGAGCAGTTCTTC. Translated, it gives CASSQDPASRDEQFF. The rearrangement links TRBV4-2 to TRBJ2-1, with D perhaps given as TRBD1 or TRBD2 (5 bases each). CDR1 is LGHNA and CDR2 is YNFKEQ in the germline V gene. The germline V and J ends were trimmed by 0 bases and 8 bases, with 14 bases remaining between them. The CDR3 sequence is 15 residues long.

The table lists this clonotype with a few counts. This rearrangement joins TRBV28 to TRBJ2-4; perhaps TRBD1 as D (5 bases). The V end lost 2 bases, the J end lost 5 bases, and 19 bases lay between the germline ends. The CDR3 length is 17 residues. Germline V lookup: CDR1 MDHEN, CDR2 SYDVKM. CDR3 DNA: TGTGCCAGCAGTTTAGGATTAGGTATCGTAGGGGAAAACATTCAGTACTTC. It codes for CASSLGLGIVGENIQYF.

The CDR3 here is CASSLRLAGPSKNIQYF. CDR3 bases: TGTGCCAGCAGTCTGAGACTAGCGGGACCGTCCAAAAACATTCAGTACTTC. This sequence joins TRBV12-3 or TRBV12-4 and TRBJ2-4, with 11 bases aligning to TRBD2. The CDR3 is 17 amino acids. Unmatched junction bases numbered 8, after V lost 5 bases and J lost 2 bases.

The genes are TRBV4-2 and TRBJ2-1; possibly TRBD2 for D (6 bases). The CDR3 spans 15 residues. The V end lost 0 bases, the J end lost 5 bases, and 11 bases lay between the germline ends. Germline CDR1 reads LGHNA; CDR2 reads YNFKEQ. CDR3 bases: TGTGCCAGCAGCCAAGAGGGTAGCGGAAACAATGAGCAGTTCTTC. This translates into CASSQEGSGNNEQFF.

The genes are TRBV28 and TRBJ2-5; D is possibly TRBD1 (6 bases). The CDR3 is made up of 16 amino acids. Looked up from germline, CDR1 is MDHEN and CDR2 is SYDVKM. V dropped 4 bases and J dropped 0 bases, with 15 bases sitting between them. CDR3 region: CASSSSGTPYQETQYF. As DNA, the CDR3 is TGTGCCAGCAGTTCGTCCGGGACACCGTACCAAGAGACCCAGTACTTC. Full variable domain (rest looked up from reference TRBV28 and TRBJ2-5): DVKVTQSSRYLVKRTGEKVFLECVQDMDHENMFWYRQDPGLGLRLIYFSYDVKMKEKGDIPEGYSVSREKKERFSLILESASTNQTSMYLCASSSSGTPYQETQYFGPGTRLLVL.

This clonotype was recorded a few times. This sequence joins TRBV4-1 and TRBJ2-1; D might be TRBD2 (6 bases). The germline V gene encodes CDR1 MGHRA and CDR2 YSYEKL. The CDR3 has 15 amino acids. Trimming removed 5 bases at V and 4 bases at J, with 15 bases between. The CDR3 DNA sequence: TGCGCCAGCAGCTATGCCGGGACTCGATACAATGAGCAGTTCTTC. Its protein is CASSYAGTRYNEQFF.

The chain employs TRBV11-3 and TRBJ2-2; D is perhaps TRBD2 (5 bases). Trimming pared 5 bases from V and 1 base from J, leaving 17 bases between. The CDR3 totals 17 residues. Germline lookup yields CDR1 SGHNT and CDR2 YENEEA. The CDR3 here is CASSGRTPLLNTGELFF. In nucleotides, the CDR3 is TGTGCCAGCAGCGGAAGGACTCCCCTATTGAACACCGGGGAGCTGTTTTTT.

This rearrangement joins TRBV28 to TRBJ2-7, with D maybe TRBD2 (6 bases). V was pared by 2 bases and J by 1 base, with 12 bases between. Germline V lookup: CDR1 MDHEN, CDR2 SYDVKM. CDR3 length: 15 amino acids. The CDR3 DNA reads TGTGCCAGCAGTTTAACGGCGGGATCGTCCTACGAGCAGTACTTC. This codes for CASSLTAGSSYEQYF. The whole variable domain, remainder taken from reference TRBV28 and TRBJ2-7, is DVKVTQSSRYLVKRTGEKVFLECVQDMDHENMFWYRQDPGLGLRLIYFSYDVKMKEKGDIPEGYSVSREKKERFSLILESASTNQTSMYLCASSLTAGSSYEQYFGPGTRLTVT.

In the case of this clonotype: Its ends do not fully match the called genes, so a read error is possible. The chain combines TRBV28 with TRBJ1-5, with 8 bases identical to TRBD1. CDR1 and CDR2 from the germline V gene are MDHEN and SYDVKM. The CDR3 extends over 13 amino acids. CDR3 sequence (DNA): TGCTCAGGGGACAGGACTAGCAATCAGCCCCAGCATTTT. Translation gives CSGDRTSNQPQHF.

This clonotype was found a few times. The genes are TRBV4-2 and TRBJ2-3, with TRBD2 matching over 10 bases. The CDR3 extends over 15 amino acids. V lost 4 bases to trimming and J lost 3 bases; unmatched junction nucleotides: 4. CDR1 LGHNA and CDR2 YNFKEQ come from the germline V gene. The CDR3 DNA reads TGTGCCAGCAGCCCTTTGACTAGCGGGACAGATACGCAGTATTTT. Translated, it gives CASSPLTSGTDTQYF.

V gene TRBV12-3 or TRBV12-4 combines with J gene TRBJ2-7; D unresolved. This CDR3 has 13 amino acids. Trimming pared 4 bases from V and 3 bases from J, leaving 10 bases between. This CDR3 is CASSSQTHYEQYF. CDR3 in DNA: TGTGCCAGCAGTTCCCAGACCCACTACGAGCAGTACTTC.

This clonotype showed up just a few times. The chain has TRBV29-1 and TRBJ2-2; possibly TRBD1 for D (6 bases). This CDR3 region has 16 residues. The V gene lost 7 bases and the J gene lost 0 bases, with 18 bases spanning the gap. Germline lookup yields CDR1 SQVTM and CDR2 ANQGSEA. The CDR3 region is CSAILRDKANTGELFF. DNA of the CDR3: TGCAGCGCCATTTTACGGGACAAAGCGAACACCGGGGAGCTGTTTTTT.

This clonotype has at least ten counts. The rearrangement joins TRBV9 to TRBJ2-1; 15 positions match TRBD2. The CDR3 consists of 16 residues. Germline CDR1 SGDLS, CDR2 YYNGEE. Trimming at V came to 2 bases and at J to 5 bases, leaving 2 bases not matched to a gene. The CDR3 loop reads CASSVGLAGGDNEQFF. The CDR3 region has the DNA TGTGCCAGCAGCGTGGGACTAGCGGGAGGCGACAATGAGCAGTTCTTC.

The CDR3, as DNA: TGTGCCAGCAGGCTATGGAGGTACGAGCAGTACTTC. This translates into CASRLWRYEQYF. V gene TRBV21-1 combines with J gene TRBJ2-7; the D call TRBD2 from the table was never checked on the DNA. TRBV21-1 is a documented pseudogene. The CDR3 extends over 12 amino acids.

This chain connects TRBV6-5 to TRBJ2-7, with D possibly matching TRBD2 (5 bases). Germline CDR1 MNHEY, CDR2 SVGAGI. Deletions cut 2 bases from V and 0 bases from J, with 14 bases between. This CDR3 comprises 16 residues. CDR3 nucleotide sequence: TGTGCCAGCAGTTACGCGACTACGACGAGCTCCTACGAGCAGTACTTC. Its protein is CASSYATTTSSYEQYF.

This clonotype was observed many times. The chain uses TRBV24-1 and TRBJ2-4; D may be TRBD1 (5 bases). V gave up 2 bases and J gave up 0 bases, with 10 bases separating them. The CDR3 sequence is 16 residues long. CDR1 is KGHDR and CDR2 is SFDVKD in the germline V gene. DNA of the CDR3: TGTGCCACCAGTGATTCCGTTCAGGGAGCCAAAAACATTCAGTACTTC. This translates into CATSDSVQGAKNIQYF.